Listed here is a single T cell receptor (beta chain). Its antigen is still unknown. This sample is drawn from a study of shared clonotypes between healthy human individuals. Study-wide background: CD8 memory received one plate per donor, CD8 naive two, CD4 memory three and CD4 naive three.

CDR1 WNHNN and CDR2 SYGVQD come from the germline V gene (reference sequence). The CDR3 covers 13 residues. Trimming stripped 6 bases from V and 0 bases from J, with 6 bases between. TCRdb keeps only in-frame clones here, not all; method: immunoSEQ multiplex PCR. The repertoire holds more than 2 million clones, almost 96% seen once, with 0.13% in the top ten. The study drew its donors from healthy HIV-negative adults without recent acute infections or vaccinations. Overall study results and limits: Rarefaction curves obtained for sorted subsets showed sequencing incomplete despite large depth.

J is TRBJ1-3 and V is TRBV10-1; D is undetermined. This clonotype was sampled from a man aged 18 to 29 in good health. Material for sequencing was naive CD4+ T cells sorted from blood. Documented subset: CD45RA+ positively selected. The DNA for the CDR3 is TGCGCCAGCAGGCCAGCCTCTGGAAACACCATATATTTT. This sequence encodes CASRPASGNTIYF.